A selection of T cell receptor beta chains follows, all from one sample in a study of tissue T cells after allogeneic stem cell transplantation. TCRdb's copy holds only in-frame clones and misses some; the assay was immunoSEQ multiplex PCR. The sample holds some 25,000 clones; under 95% are singletons and the top ten take 1.5% to 2.5%. The sample consisted of blood, taken before transplantation. These receptors were obtained from a male donor aged 60 or older who later had graft-versus-host disease after an allogeneic stem cell transplant. CDR3s include the opening cysteine and the closing phenylalanine or tryptophan. The D gene is left open where the match is weak. Clone size is stated in some rows and not others, as once, few, many or a class when expanded.

- | - | TRBJ1-5 | TRBV10-2 | TGCGCCAGCAGTACCGGGAATTTCAATCAGCCCCAGCATTTT | CASSTGNFNQPQHF
- | - | TRBJ1-5 | TRBV6-6 | TGTGCCAGCAGTTACCGCACAGGACGCAATCAGCCCCAGCATTTT | CASSYRTGRNQPQHF
- | - | TRBJ2-1 | TRBV5-1 | TGCGCCAGCAGCGAGTCGGCCTCTGCCTACAATGAGCAGTTCTTC | CASSESASAYNEQFF
- | - | TRBJ2-1 | TRBV2 | TGTGCCGGGGGGTATTCCTACAATGAGCAGTTCTTC | CAGGYSYNEQFF
- | - | TRBJ2-3 | TRBV6-2/TRBV6-3 | TGTGCCAGCAGTTACTCGAACCAAAGACCGGGTACGCAGTATTTT | CASSYSNQRPGTQYF
- | TRBD1 | TRBJ1-5 | TRBV6-2/TRBV6-3 | TGTGCCAGCAGTCAACAGGGGAAGGATCAGCCCCAGCATTTT | CASSQQGKDQPQHF
- | - | TRBJ1-1 | TRBV4-3 | TGCGCCAGCAGCCTGGCGGGGGGGCTAGGAACTGAAGCTTTCTTT | CASSLAGGLGTEAFF
- | - | TRBJ1-5 | TRBV4-1 | TGCGCCAGCAGCCAAGACCCCGGCGGTTATCAGCCCCAGCATTTT | CASSQDPGGYQPQHF
- | TRBD2 | TRBJ2-5 | TRBV19 | TGTGCCAGTAGTAGCGGGGGGCAACTCCAAGAGACCCAGTACTTC | CASSSGGQLQETQYF
- | - | TRBJ2-3 | TRBV27 | TGTGCCAGCAGTCCGATTGCCTTTTACGGACAGTTTGGTGGGGATACGCAGTATTTT | CASSPIAFYGQFGGDTQYF
few | - | TRBJ1-6 | TRBV7-8 | TGTGCCAGCAGCTTAGTGAGGGATTCACCCCTCCACTTT | CASSLVRDSPLHF
- | - | TRBJ2-3 | TRBV5-1 | TGCGCCAGCAGCTTACCGCCCACTAGTCGATCCACAGATACGCAGTATTTT | CASSLPPTSRSTDTQYF
- | - | TRBJ2-2 | TRBV5-6 | TGTGCCAGCAGCTTGGCGGTTAACACCGGGGAGCTGTTTTTT | CASSLAVNTGELFF
- | - | TRBJ1-1 | TRBV27 | TGTGCCAGCAGTTTATTGGGGATTGAGCACACTGAAGCTTTCTTT | CASSLLGIEHTEAFF
- | - | TRBJ1-4 | TRBV28 | TGTGCCAGCAGTAAAGACAGGCTGCTGTTTTTT | CASSKDRLLFF
- | TRBD1 | TRBJ1-1 | TRBV12-5 | TGTGCTAGTGCCGCCGGGACAGCACGCAGGGCTTTCTTT | CASAAGTARRAFF
- | - | TRBJ2-7 | TRBV5-4 | TGTGCCAGCAGCCTCGACTACGAGCAGTACTTC | CASSLDYEQYF
- | - | TRBJ2-5 | TRBV6-2/TRBV6-3 | TGTGCCAGCAGTTACCCCCTTGACAGGAACACACAAGAGACCCAGTACTTC | CASSYPLDRNTQETQYF
- | - | TRBJ1-5 | TRBV4-1 | TGCGCCAGCAAGAGGGTTCCAGGGTACCCTAGCAATCAGCCCCAGCATTTT | CASKRVPGYPSNQPQHF
- | TRBD2 | TRBJ2-2 | TRBV3-1/TRBV3-2 | TGTGCCAGCAGCCTCGGGGCGGGAGGAACCGGGGAGCTGTTTTTT | CASSLGAGGTGELFF
- | TRBD2 | TRBJ2-3 | TRBV7-3 | TGTGCCAGCAGCTCCGCAAGCGGGGGGCAGTATTTT | CASSSASGGQYF
- | - | TRBJ2-3 | TRBV6-5 | TGTGCCAGCTGGGGGGCAGATACGCAGTATTTT | CASWGADTQYF
- | - | TRBJ2-5 | TRBV7-9 | TGTGCCAGCAGCTTATATGGGGGGACAGACCAAGAGACCCAGTACTTC | CASSLYGGTDQETQYF
- | TRBD1 | TRBJ2-7 | TRBV4-2 | TGTGCCAGCAGCCAAGATTTGGGGACAGGTAACGAGCAGTACTTC | CASSQDLGTGNEQYF
- | TRBD1 | TRBJ2-2 | TRBV5-1 | TGCGCCAGTCAACGGGACAGCAACACCGGGGAGCTGTTTTTT | CASQRDSNTGELFF
- | TRBD1 | TRBJ2-7 | TRBV6-5 | TGTGCCAGCAGCCGGGACAGGGACGAGCAGTACTTC | CASSRDRDEQYF
- | - | TRBJ1-2 | TRBV9 | TGTGCCAGCAGCGCCGATTGGGTTGGCGGCTACACCTTC | CASSADWVGGYTF
- | TRBD2 | TRBJ2-7 | TRBV5-1 | TGCGCCAGCAGTAGAGCGGGGGCCACCATGGGGGACGAGCAGTACTTC | CASSRAGATMGDEQYF
- | - | TRBJ1-2 | TRBV24-1 | TGTGCCACCAGTGCGGGGGCTAACTATGGCTACACCTTC | CATSAGANYGYTF
- | - | TRBJ2-1 | TRBV11-2 | TGTGCCAGCAGCTCCCCCAAGGGCCCCCGGGGCAATGAGCAGTTCTTC | CASSSPKGPRGNEQFF
few | - | TRBJ2-3 | TRBV30 | TGTGCCTGGAGTGGTCCCCCAGATACGCAGTATTTT | CAWSGPPDTQYF
- | TRBD1 | TRBJ2-1 | TRBV7-2 | TGTGCCAGCAGTTCACCGGGACAGGGGGCAAATGAGCAGTTCTTC | CASSSPGQGANEQFF
- | - | TRBJ2-7 | TRBV9 | TGTGCCAGCAGCGTAGATTGGGGCAGCTCCTACGAGCAGTACTTC | CASSVDWGSSYEQYF
- | - | TRBJ2-7 | TRBV21-1 | TGTGCCAGCAGCCATTTCAGGGAGAATGACAACTACGAGCAGTACTTC | CASSHFRENDNYEQYF
- | TRBD1 | TRBJ2-5 | TRBV5-4 | TGTGCCAGCAGCTTGGAGGGACAGGGGGCCGAGGAGACCCAGTACTTC | CASSLEGQGAEETQYF
- | - | TRBJ2-7 | TRBV28 | TGTGCCAGCAGCCAAGGCAGGTCCCACACCTACGAGCAGTACTTC | CASSQGRSHTYEQYF
- | TRBD1 | TRBJ1-1 | TRBV29-1 | TGCAGCTCGTTAGGGGCCGGGACAGGGGGCTCGGAAGCTTTCTTT | CSSLGAGTGGSEAFF
- | TRBD2 | TRBJ2-1 | TRBV3-1/TRBV3-2 | TGTGCCAAACCGAAAGGGACTAGCGGGGGGGCCTACAATGAGCAGTTCTTC | CAKPKGTSGGAYNEQFF
- | - | TRBJ1-1 | TRBV29-1 | TGCAGCGTATTATCGTGGGAGAAAGGCACTGAAGCTTTCTTT | CSVLSWEKGTEAFF
- | TRBD1 | TRBJ2-2 | TRBV5-1 | TGCGCCAGCAGCTTGGGACAGGGCGCGAACACCGGGGAGCTGTTTTTT | CASSLGQGANTGELFF
- | - | TRBJ2-3 | TRBV24-1 | TGTGCCACCAGTGACCGGACCATAGGGGATACGCAGTATTTT | CATSDRTIGDTQYF
once | TRBD2 | TRBJ2-1 | TRBV3-1/TRBV3-2 | TGTGCCAGCAGCCAAGATTGGAGCGGGGGATACAATGAGCAGTTCTTC | CASSQDWSGGYNEQFF
- | TRBD1 | TRBJ2-7 | TRBV24-1 | TGTGCCACCAGTCGACAGGGTGGCGAGCAGTACTTC | CATSRQGGEQYF
- | TRBD1 | TRBJ2-7 | TRBV7-9 | TGTGCCAGCAGCCTCCAGAGACAGGGCTACGAGCAGTACTTC | CASSLQRQGYEQYF
- | TRBD2 | TRBJ2-2 | TRBV7-9 | TGTGCCAGCGGGGCTAGCGGGATTGGGGAGCTGTTTTTT | CASGASGIGELFF
- | - | TRBJ1-2 | TRBV19 | TGTGCCAGTAGTCCCGGGGACACCCATAACTATGGCTACACCTTC | CASSPGDTHNYGYTF
- | - | TRBJ2-7 | TRBV5-4 | TGTGCCAGCAGCCAGGGATTTCCCCCTTACGAGCAGTACTTC | CASSQGFPPYEQYF
- | - | TRBJ2-5 | TRBV30 | TGTGCCTGGAGTGTCGGGGGAGTAGAGGAGACCCAGTACTTC | CAWSVGGVEETQYF